Shown below are 30 T cell receptor beta chains from a single sample sequenced in a study of shared clonotypes between healthy human individuals. Some clones are missing from TCRdb's copy, which holds only in-frame ones; the method was immunoSEQ multiplex PCR. Altogether around 2,000,000 clones are present, about 94% being singletons, with the ten largest covering approximately 1%. CD8 cells classed as naive were CD45RO-negative and positively selected for CCR7, excluding terminally differentiated effector memory CD45RA+ cells. Source material: naive CD8+ T cells sorted from blood. Receptors originate from a man younger than 30 in good health.

This rearrangement joins TRBV29-1 to TRBJ1-2, with 8 bases matching TRBD1. The trim removed 6 bases at V and 4 bases at J, leaving 4 bases unmatched. This CDR3 is 12 amino acids long. Germline CDR1 is SQVTM and CDR2 is ANQGSEA. The CDR3 DNA follows: TGCAGCGTAGATACAGGGGGCTATGGCTACACCTTC. Its translation: CSVDTGGYGYTF.

This chain joins TRBV19 and TRBJ1-1; no clear D. V lost 7 bases and J lost 1, with 13 bases in between. This CDR3 contains 14 residues. Germline V gives CDR1 LNHDA, CDR2 SQIVND (reference sequence). CDR3 in DNA: TGTGCCAGTAACGGTCTGGGAAAGAACACTGAAGCTTTCTTT. It yields the protein CASNGLGKNTEAFF.

The gene calls are TRBV6-1 and TRBJ2-7; no definite D call. The germline CDR1 and CDR2 sequences are MNHNS and SASEGT. Between the trimmed V and J ends, which lost 8 bases and 6 bases, there was a span of 5 bases. The CDR3 consists of 9 residues. The CDR3 DNA reads as TGTGCCAGCGGGGTCGAGCAGTACTTC. Residues: CASGVEQYF.

CDR3 sequence (DNA): TGTGCCAGCAGCGTCGGTCCGGGGGTCGAGCAGTACTTC. It yields the protein CASSVGPGVEQYF. This chain connects TRBV9 to TRBJ2-7, with a possible D match to TRBD2 (6 bases). Trimming pared 2 bases from V and 6 bases from J, leaving 12 bases between. The CDR3 totals 13 residues. Germline CDR1 SGDLS, CDR2 YYNGEE. Full variable domain (missing parts from reference TRBV9 and TRBJ2-7): DSGVTQTPKHLITATGQRVTLRCSPRSGDLSVYWYQQSLDQGLQFLIQYYNGEERAKGNILERFSAQQFPDLHSELNLSSLELGDSALYFCASSVGPGVEQYFGPGTRLTVT.

In the case of this clone: The junction departs from the called germline gene at one end, perhaps through a read error. J is TRBJ1-2 and V is TRBV9; D not certain. Germline V gene lookup returns CDR1 SGDLS and CDR2 YYNGEE. CDR3 size: 12 residues. This chain's CDR3 is CASSGGGYVYTF. DNA for the CDR3: TGTGCCAGCAGCGGTGGTGGTTATGTCTACACCTTC.

This chain joins TRBV6-5 and TRBJ1-2; TRBD1 might be the D (6 bases). V was shortened by 2 bases and J by 10 bases, with 17 bases between the two germline ends. Germline loops: CDR1 MNHEY, CDR2 SVGAGI. The CDR3 is made up of 14 amino acids. CDR3 in DNA: TGTGCCAGCAGTTACGGAACAGGGTCCTCTTACTACACCTTC. Translated: CASSYGTGSSYYTF.

The chain carries TRBV15 and TRBJ2-5, with D possibly TRBD1 on 7 matching bases. The CDR3 is 15 residues long. Germline V lookup: CDR1 LNHNV, CDR2 YYDKDF (reference sequence). The ends were cut back, 0 bases at V and 3 bases at J, with 11 bases in the middle. Here the CDR3 DNA reads TGTGCCACCAGCAGAGAGGGGGGACAGAAAGAGACCCAGTACTTC. Protein: CATSREGGQKETQYF.

V gene TRBV7-6 combines with J gene TRBJ2-2; TRBD2 is a possible D gene (6 bases). The V gene lost 1 base and the J gene lost 4 bases, with 13 bases spanning the gap. The CDR3 spans 16 residues. Germline-derived CDR1 and CDR2 are SGHVS and FNYEAQ. CDR3: CASSLGREYRTGELFF. In DNA, the CDR3 is TGTGCCAGCAGCTTAGGACGGGAGTACCGCACCGGGGAGCTGTTTTTT.

This chain links TRBV27 with TRBJ2-7; 9 nucleotides line up with TRBD1. The CDR3 totals 16 residues. Germline CDR1 and CDR2: MNHEY and SMNVEV (reference sequence). V trimming: 4 bases; J trimming: 2 bases; junction bases outside the gene matches: 9. CDR3 in amino acids: CASSSIPGQGPYEQYF. In DNA, the CDR3 is TGTGCCAGCAGTTCGATCCCGGGACAGGGTCCCTACGAGCAGTACTTC.

As regards this clone: Other DNA sequences of this sample code for an identical CDR3. The chain recombines TRBV28 with TRBJ2-7, with a tentative D call TRBD2 (5 bases). The CDR3 runs to 12 residues. V lost 3 bases and J 4 bases, leaving 7 bases between the germline ends. In germline, CDR1 is MDHEN, CDR2 SYDVKM. The CDR3: CASSLPGYEQYF. The CDR3 nucleotides are TGTGCCAGCAGTTTGCCGGGGTACGAGCAGTACTTC.

Only a few counts were recorded for this clone. The same CDR3 arises from other DNA sequences in this sample as well. The V gene is TRBV27, the J gene TRBJ1-2; tentative D call: TRBD1 (5 bases). Germline V lookup: CDR1 MNHEY, CDR2 SMNVEV (reference sequence). There are 14 residues in the CDR3. V gave up 0 bases and J gave up 4 bases, with 9 bases separating them. CDR3 residues: CASSLSTGAYGYTF. The CDR3 coding sequence is TGTGCCAGCAGTTTATCTACAGGAGCCTATGGCTACACCTTC.

As concerns this clone: Other DNA sequences in this specimen translate into the identical CDR3. The chain recombines TRBV28 with TRBJ2-2; D remains ambiguous. CDR1 and CDR2 (germline): MDHEN, SYDVKM. Trimming left V 5 bases short and J 1 base short, with 5 bases between. The CDR3 is 13 amino acids. CDR3 loop: CASSSRNTGELFF. For the CDR3, the DNA is TGTGCCAGCAGTAGTCGGAACACCGGGGAGCTGTTTTTT. Based on the CDR3 plus reference TRBV28 and TRBJ2-2, the full variable domain is DVKVTQSSRYLVKRTGEKVFLECVQDMDHENMFWYRQDPGLGLRLIYFSYDVKMKEKGDIPEGYSVSREKKERFSLILESASTNQTSMYLCASSSRNTGELFFGEGSRLTVL.

This chain joins TRBV6-1 and TRBJ1-6; no clear D gene. CDR3 size: 15 residues. Germline V lookup: CDR1 MNHNS, CDR2 SASEGT. V lost 3 bases and J lost 13, with 19 bases in between. CDR3 sequence: CASSDGPSTARPLHF. DNA of the CDR3: TGTGCCAGCAGTGATGGACCGTCGACCGCGCGGCCCCTCCACTTT.

The chain couples TRBV2 to TRBJ2-7; 10 bases are shared with TRBD2. CDR1 SNHLY and CDR2 FYNNEI come from the germline V gene. J lost 4 bases, V lost 1 base, and 4 bases had no gene match. This CDR3 comprises 15 residues. The chain's CDR3 is CASSEELAGEYEQYF. The CDR3 DNA reads as TGTGCCAGCAGTGAAGAGCTAGCGGGAGAATACGAGCAGTACTTC. The full variable domain, its missing parts supplied by reference TRBV2 and TRBJ2-7, is EPEVTQTPSHQVTQMGQEVILRCVPISNHLYFYWYRQILGQKVEFLVSFYNNEISEKSEIFDDQFSVERPDGSNFTLKIRSTKLEDSAMYFCASSEELAGEYEQYFGPGTRLTVT.

The chain links TRBV14 to TRBJ2-7; D is unresolved. V was shortened by 2 bases and J by 3 bases, with 5 bases between the two germline ends. Germline V lookup: CDR1 SGHDN, CDR2 FVKESK. CDR3 length equals 12 residues. CDR3 DNA sequence: TGTGCCAGCAGCCAATACGGCTACGAGCAGTACTTC. Translated, it gives CASSQYGYEQYF.

The V and J genes are TRBV5-6 and TRBJ1-5; 7 bases are a match to TRBD1. From germline, CDR1 is SGHDT and CDR2 YYEEEE. The V segment lost 2 bases and the J segment 7 bases; nucleotides outside the gene matches: 6. This CDR3 has 14 residues. The CDR3 region is CASSLLQGLQPQHF. CDR3 nucleotides: TGTGCCAGCAGCTTACTACAGGGGTTACAGCCCCAGCATTTT.

A note on this clone: In the same sample, other DNA sequences code for this CDR3. The V call is TRBV27, the J call TRBJ1-5, with D hard to call. The length of the CDR3 is 12 residues. The V end lost 3 bases, the J end lost 7 bases, and 7 bases lay between the germline ends. Germline V lookup: CDR1 MNHEY, CDR2 SMNVEV (reference sequence). The CDR3 DNA reads TGTGCCAGCAGTTTTATCGGCCAGCCCCAGCATTTT. Translated, it gives CASSFIGQPQHF.

This chain links TRBV13 with TRBJ2-7; D tentatively reads TRBD1 or TRBD2 (6 bases each). The germline gives CDR1 PRHDT, CDR2 FYEKMQ (reference sequence). This CDR3 is 16 amino acids long. Trimming took off 5 bases at V and 3 bases at J, with 20 bases between the two ends. In nucleotides, the CDR3 is TGTGCCAGCAGCGCAATGGGGGGCGCATCGGTCTACGAGCAGTACTTC. This encodes CASSAMGGASVYEQYF.

The genes are TRBV6-5 and TRBJ2-7; a possible D gene is TRBD2 (6 bases). CDR1 and CDR2 (germline): MNHEY, SVGAGI. The CDR3 is made up of 16 amino acids. Trimming shortened V by 2 bases and J by 3 bases, and 17 bases separated the two germline ends. DNA for the CDR3: TGTGCCAGCAGTTACGCCCCCTGGGGACTGGACTACGAGCAGTACTTC. Amino acids: CASSYAPWGLDYEQYF.

The chain links TRBV4-3 to TRBJ2-2; 10 nucleotides match TRBD2. The CDR3 totals 17 residues. With V trimmed by 1 base and J by 4 bases, 6 bases remained unmatched. The germline V gene encodes CDR1 LGHNA and CDR2 YSLEER. The CDR3 DNA sequence: TGCGCCAGCAGCCAAGGGACTAGCGGAGCAAGCACCGGGGAGCTGTTTTTT. It encodes CASSQGTSGASTGELFF.

The rearrangement joins TRBV7-4 to TRBJ2-1; 10 bases agree with TRBD2. The V gene end was trimmed by 1 base and the J gene end by 2 bases; junction bases not matched to a gene: 11. This CDR3 region has 19 residues. Germline CDR1 SGHVT, CDR2 SQSDAQ. The DNA for the CDR3 is TGTGCCAGCAGCTTAGGCCCCCATAGCGGGAGGAGTACCTACAATGAGCAGTTCTTC. It encodes CASSLGPHSGRSTYNEQFF.

As for this clone: The sample contains more than one DNA sequence encoding this CDR3. The chain links TRBV10-3 to TRBJ1-1; no definite D call. The CDR3 spans 13 residues. V shed 2 bases and J shed 0 bases, with 4 bases lying between them. Germline values: CDR1 ENHRY, CDR2 SYGVKD. The CDR3 sequence is CAISEGMNTEAFF. Written as DNA, the CDR3 is TGTGCCATCAGTGAGGGGATGAACACTGAAGCTTTCTTT.

The V gene is TRBV27, the J gene TRBJ2-7, with D perhaps TRBD1 (6 bases). Germline CDR1 reads MNHEY; CDR2 reads SMNVEV (reference sequence). This CDR3 is 14 amino acids long. V dropped 8 bases and J dropped 2 bases, with 16 bases sitting between them. CDR3 DNA: TGTGCCAGCGCCCCTCAGGGGCTAACCTACGAGCAGTACTTC. It yields the protein CASAPQGLTYEQYF.

The chain combines TRBV9 with TRBJ1-1; a weak D match, TRBD1 (6 bases). The V end lost 0 bases, the J end lost 3 bases, and 21 bases lay between the germline ends. The germline V gene encodes CDR1 SGDLS and CDR2 YYNGEE. This CDR3 spans 18 amino acids. In DNA, the CDR3 is TGTGCCAGCAGCGTAGGTGCGAGGGGGAAGGGGGAGGACACTGAAGCTTTCTTT. Translating it yields CASSVGARGKGEDTEAFF.

J is TRBJ2-2 and V is TRBV5-1; tentatively, D is TRBD1 (6 bases). With 7 bases removed from V and 5 bases from J, the gap between germline ends came to 18 bases. CDR1 SGHRS and CDR2 YFSETQ come from the germline V gene. CDR3 size: 15 residues. For the CDR3, the DNA is TGCGCCAGCCCCTGGGAACAGGGAAAAACCGGGGAGCTGTTTTTT. Protein sequence: CASPWEQGKTGELFF.

To note about this clone: This CDR3 is also generated by other DNA sequences in the sample. The V gene is TRBV19, the J gene TRBJ1-1, with 9 bases identical to TRBD1. J lost 0 bases, V lost 4 bases, and 6 bases had no gene match. The germline CDR1 and CDR2 sequences are LNHDA and SQIVND (reference sequence). The CDR3 extends over 16 amino acids. This CDR3 is CASSRDREGMNTEAFF. The CDR3 coding sequence is TGTGCCAGTAGTAGGGACAGGGAGGGAATGAACACTGAAGCTTTCTTT.

J is TRBJ2-7 and V is TRBV5-1; D call uncertain. This CDR3 comprises 13 residues. Per the germline V gene, CDR1 is SGHRS and CDR2 is YFSETQ. The V end lost 4 bases, the J end lost 7 bases, and 15 bases lay between the germline ends. Written as DNA, the CDR3 is TGCGCCAGCAGCAACGGGCCTTTAAATGAGCAGTACTTC. It specifies CASSNGPLNEQYF.

The CDR3 DNA follows: TGTGCCATCAGTGAATTGGGGGGCGCGATGCCCCAGCATTTT. This sequence encodes CAISELGGAMPQHF. The rearrangement joins TRBV10-3 to TRBJ1-5, with TRBD1 as a possible D gene (6 bases). CDR1 is ENHRY and CDR2 is SYGVKD in the germline V gene. The V end was cut by 3 bases, the J end by 9 bases, with 15 bases between. This CDR3 contains 14 residues.

With respect to this clone: The same CDR3 can be traced to other DNA sequences in this sample. The V call is TRBV30, the J call TRBJ2-7; no reliable D call. With 3 bases removed from V and 3 bases from J, the gap between germline ends came to 12 bases. The CDR3 totals 13 residues. Germline values: CDR1 GTSNPN, CDR2 SVGIG (reference sequence). The CDR3 protein is CAWSLDSGYEQYF. CDR3 in DNA: TGTGCCTGGAGCCTAGACTCCGGCTACGAGCAGTACTTC.

The V gene is TRBV11-2, the J gene TRBJ2-1; D ambiguous. The CDR3 is made up of 14 amino acids. Germline CDR1 and CDR2: SGHAT and FQNNGV. With 0 bases removed from V and 4 bases from J, the gap between germline ends came to 7 bases. The CDR3 sequence is CASSLDAGYNEQFF. The CDR3 DNA is TGTGCCAGCAGCTTAGACGCAGGATACAATGAGCAGTTCTTC.